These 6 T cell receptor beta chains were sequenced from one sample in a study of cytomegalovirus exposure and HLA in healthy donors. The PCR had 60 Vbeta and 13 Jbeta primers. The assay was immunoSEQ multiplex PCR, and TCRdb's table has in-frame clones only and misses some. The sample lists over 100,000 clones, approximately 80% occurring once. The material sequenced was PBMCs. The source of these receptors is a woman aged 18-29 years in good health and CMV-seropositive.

CDR3: CATRLAGINYNEQFF. The CDR3 coding sequence is TGTGCCACCAGACTAGCGGGGATTAACTACAATGAGCAGTTCTTC. This chain connects TRBV15 to TRBJ2-1; 10 positions match TRBD2. The V and J ends lost 6 bases and 3 bases, in that order; junction bases with no gene match: 5. CDR1 is LNHNV, CDR2 YYDKDF, per germline (reference sequence). This CDR3 has 15 amino acids. Combining the CDR3 with reference TRBV15 and TRBJ2-1 gives the whole variable domain DAMVIQNPRYQVTQFGKPVTLSCSQTLNHNVMYWYQQKSSQAPKLLFHYYDKDFNNEADTPDNFQSRRPNTSFCFLDIRSPGLGDTAMYLCATRLAGINYNEQFFGPGTRLTVL.

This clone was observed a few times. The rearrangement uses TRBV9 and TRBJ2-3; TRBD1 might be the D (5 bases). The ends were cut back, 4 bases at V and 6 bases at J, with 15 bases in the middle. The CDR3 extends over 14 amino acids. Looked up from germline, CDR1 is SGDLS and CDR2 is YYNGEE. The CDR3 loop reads CASSFLDTADTQYF. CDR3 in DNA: TGTGCCAGCAGCTTTTTGGACACGGCTGATACGCAGTATTTT. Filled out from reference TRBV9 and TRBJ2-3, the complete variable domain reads DSGVTQTPKHLITATGQRVTLRCSPRSGDLSVYWYQQSLDQGLQFLIQYYNGEERAKGNILERFSAQQFPDLHSELNLSSLELGDSALYFCASSFLDTADTQYFGPGTRLTVL.

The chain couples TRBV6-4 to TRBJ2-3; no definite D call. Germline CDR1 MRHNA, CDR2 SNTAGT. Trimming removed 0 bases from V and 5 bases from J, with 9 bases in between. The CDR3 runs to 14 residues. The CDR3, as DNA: TGTGCCAGCAGTGACTCAGGCCTAGAAGATACGCAGTATTTT. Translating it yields CASSDSGLEDTQYF.

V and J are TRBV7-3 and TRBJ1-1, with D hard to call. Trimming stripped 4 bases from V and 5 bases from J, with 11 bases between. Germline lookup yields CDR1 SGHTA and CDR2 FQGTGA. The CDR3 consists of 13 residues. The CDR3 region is CASSWGEGTEAFF. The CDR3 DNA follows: TGTGCCAGCAGCTGGGGAGAAGGAACTGAAGCTTTCTTT.

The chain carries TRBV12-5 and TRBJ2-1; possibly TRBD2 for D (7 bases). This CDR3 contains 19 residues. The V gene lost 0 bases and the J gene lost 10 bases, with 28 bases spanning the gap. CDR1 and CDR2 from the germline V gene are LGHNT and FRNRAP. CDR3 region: CASGLVLFVRRGGVREQFF. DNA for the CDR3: TGTGCTAGTGGTTTGGTACTTTTTGTCCGGAGAGGGGGGGTAAGGGAGCAGTTCTTC.

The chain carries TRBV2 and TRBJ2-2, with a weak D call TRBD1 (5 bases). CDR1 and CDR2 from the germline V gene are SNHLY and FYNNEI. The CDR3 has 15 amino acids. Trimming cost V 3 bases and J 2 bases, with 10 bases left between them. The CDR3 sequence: CASSDPRENTGELFF. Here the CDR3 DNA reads TGTGCCAGCAGTGACCCCAGGGAAAACACCGGGGAGCTGTTTTTT.